The following is a T cell receptor (beta chain) sequence with its context. These data originate in a study of blood T cell repertoires in COVID-19. On the study more broadly: The samples span acute and convalescent COVID-19 from the United States, Italy and Spain. PBMCs, B-cell-depleted T cells, or T cells provided the cDNA or gDNA that made up the material.

Per the authors' pipeline: Cell counts per sample came from amplifying reference gene primers. Method: immunoSEQ multiplex PCR; TCRdb's copy keeps in-frame clones and lacks some. For V, J and clone size, that table is used; D and trimming come from the DNA. The sample holds approximately 220,000 clones; about 85% are singletons and the top ten take 5.1%. CDR1 is SGHAT, CDR2 FQNNGV, per germline. The CDR3 totals 16 residues. The V gene end was trimmed by 2 bases and the J gene end by 6 bases; junction bases not matched to a gene: 8. This rearrangement joins TRBV11-2 to TRBJ2-3; 10 bases match TRBD2. The receptor was isolated from a woman aged 55-69 years who had recovered from COVID-19. The sequenced sample consisted of peripheral blood. The CDR3: CASSLIAGGGSDTQYF. The DNA of the CDR3 is TGTGCCAGCAGCTTAATAGCGGGGGGAGGGTCTGATACGCAGTATTTT.